The subject of this entry is one T cell receptor (beta chain). Trimming at V came to 4 bases and at J to 5 bases, leaving 4 bases not matched to a gene. This CDR3 region has 15 residues. The germline gives CDR1 MDHEN, CDR2 SYDVKM. Unique molecular identifiers were built into the TCRbeta library. TCRdb ran MiXCR on the PCR reads and lists one entry per CDR3 protein. The table lists about 370,000 distinct CDR3 sequences, just over 20% of them singletons. The sample belongs to a study of T-cell reconstitution after alpha-beta-depleted transplantation in children. Here the sequenced sample was PBMCs from the stem cell graft donor, taken from the stem cell graft. This chain joins TRBV28 and TRBJ1-6, with 8 positions matching TRBD1. This receptor was identified in a human donor who donated a stem cell graft to a child with acute myeloid leukemia. The CDR3 protein is CASSSGQGNNSPLHF. CDR3 bases: TGTGCCAGCAGTTCTGGACAGGGAAATAATTCACCCCTCCACTTT.